Listed here is a single T cell receptor (beta chain). What this receptor recognizes is not known. Per-nucleotide qualities are absent, and no much larger clonotype sits a single base away. The data derive from a study of blood T cell repertoires in COVID-19 (dated by TCRdb to 2020 to 2022). Broadly, across the study: Collaborator samples came from the United States, Italy and Spain and covered acute and convalescent phases of COVID-19. The material from the prospective study consisted of cDNA or gDNA derived from T cells, B-cell-depleted T cells, or PBMCs. Samples were obtained from the ongoing ImmuneRACE study (first 160 participants) and from roughly 1,300 subjects provided by 6 global collaborators. Subjects who had been exposed to COVID-19, were actively infected with it, or had recovered from it provided the deeply sampled blood TCRbeta repertoires that made up the dataset. The repertoires were made available in a free public database intended to serve as a resource for research on the immune response to SARS-CoV-2. Where HLA class I and class II types were available, the types were taken from metadata supplied by the sample provider, not from assay-based typing. Sample metadata almost always included a de-identified subject ID, COVID-19 status, age in years and sex. Findings and caveats that apply to the study as a whole: The amount of clinical and demographic metadata varied by source and participant and was provided uncurated.

TCRbeta CDR3 regions were amplified from genomic DNA using the immunoSEQ Assay, a bias-controlled multiplex PCR. As for the original processing: The number of nucleated cells in each sample was estimated by amplification of reference gene primers within the assay. To quantify the absolute abundance of each unique TCRbeta CDR3 rearrangement, sequence reads were collapsed and filtered. For each sample, productive Simpson clonality was calculated as the square root of Simpson's diversity index across productive rearrangements. What TCRdb holds here is the immuneACCESS table cut down to in-frame rearrangements. Part of the clones is not present; checked against another copy, under half of the missing clones reflect an unresolved V gene, and the others are unexplained. Clonal size and the V and J genes are those of that table, whereas D and trimming came from the DNA. This sample is represented by some 240,000 clones; about 83% of them were singletons. The top ten clones comprise 1.5% to 1.7% of the sample.

A second Seattle source provided samples from volunteer blood donors who had recovered from COVID-19. Each collaborating institution followed its own protocols to collect whole blood in K2EDTA tubes. Collaborator samples were shipped for TCRbeta analysis as frozen whole blood, isolated PBMCs, or DNA extracted from either sample type. From its cysteine to its phenylalanine, the CDR3 spans 16 amino acids. Just CDR3 DNA is preserved here, 48 bases in frame from base 1. CDR1 and CDR2 were assigned from the germline V gene as SGHAT and FQNNGV. V is pared back by 5 bases and J by 4 bases, with 20 bases lying between the germline termini.

The rearranged segments are TRBV11-2 and TRBJ2-5; TRBD1 is possibly the D segment (6 matching bases). This clonotype was sampled from a woman aged 40 to 50 who had recovered from COVID-19. The sample comprised peripheral blood. The sequenced DNA is TGTGCCAGCAGCGCTACCCTCTGGGGGCCCCCAGAGACCCAGTACTTC. Its product reads: CASSATLWGPPETQYF.